The 10 T cell receptor beta chains in this list originate from one sample, sequenced in a study of T cells in localized non-small cell lung cancer. The method was immunoSEQ multiplex PCR; TCRdb's version includes in-frame clones alone and lacks a portion of them. The sample has approximately 1,800 clones, about 21% seen once. The sequenced sample was lung tumor tissue, obtained before any cancer treatment. The source of these receptors is a male donor at least 60 years old with stage I lung adenocarcinoma.

This clone was seen a few times. The V and J genes are TRBV9 and TRBJ1-3; weak D call: TRBD1 (6 bases). The CDR3 has 16 residues. CDR1 and CDR2 (germline): SGDLS, YYNGEE. The V end was cut by 0 bases, the J end by 0 bases, with 10 bases between. DNA for the CDR3: TGTGCCAGCAGCGTAGGGGGGGCAGCCTCTGGAAACACCATATATTTT. Protein: CASSVGGAASGNTIYF. The entire variable domain, with the rest obtained from reference TRBV9 and TRBJ1-3, is as follows: DSGVTQTPKHLITATGQRVTLRCSPRSGDLSVYWYQQSLDQGLQFLIQYYNGEERAKGNILERFSAQQFPDLHSELNLSSLELGDSALYFCASSVGGAASGNTIYFGEGSWLTVV.

This clone counts as medium-sized (0.01 to 0.1%). V usage is TRBV11-3 and J usage is TRBJ1-6; D gene unclear. Trimming left V 0 bases short and J 11 bases short, with 11 bases between. CDR3 length: 14 residues. The germline V gene encodes CDR1 SGHNT and CDR2 YENEEA. The DNA of the CDR3 is TGTGCCAGCAGCTTAGAGTCAGGATTAACACCCCTCCACTTT. It yields the protein CASSLESGLTPLHF.

The gene calls are TRBV19 and TRBJ2-1, with TRBD1 identical over 7 bases. Losses at the gene ends were 7 bases for V and 0 bases for J; bases not matched to a gene: 6. The CDR3 has 15 residues. Germline V gene sequence: CDR1 LNHDA, CDR2 SQIVND (reference sequence). CDR3 region: CASITGVSSYNEQFF. DNA of the CDR3: TGTGCCAGTATTACAGGGGTTAGCTCCTACAATGAGCAGTTCTTC.

In this sample, this clone turned up a few times. The chain employs TRBV2 and TRBJ2-1; 10 positions agree with TRBD2. This CDR3 has 13 amino acids. The trim removed 7 bases at V and 14 bases at J, leaving 11 bases unmatched. CDR1 SNHLY and CDR2 FYNNEI come from the germline V gene. The CDR3 sequence is CASNEGLAFIKFF. The CDR3 bases are TGTGCCAGCAACGAGGGACTAGCGTTTATAAAGTTCTTC.

This clone is medium-sized by share. The V and J genes are TRBV12-5 and TRBJ1-1; D possibly corresponds to TRBD1 (6 bases). Germline V gene lookup returns CDR1 LGHNT and CDR2 FRNRAP. This CDR3 spans 13 amino acids. The CDR3 DNA is TGTGCCAGCATTCGGACGGGGGCTGATGAAGCTTTCTTT. This encodes CASIRTGADEAFF.

This clone is judged medium-sized. The CDR3 is CASSQYGTAFGEQYF. Written as DNA, the CDR3 is TGTGCCAGCAGCCAGTATGGGACGGCCTTCGGCGAGCAGTACTTC. The chain links TRBV11-3 to TRBJ2-7; D possibly matches TRBD1 or TRBD2 (5 bases each). Trimming removed 5 bases at V and 6 bases at J, with 20 bases between. The CDR3 length is 15 residues. Germline CDR1 and CDR2: SGHNT and YENEEA.

The V gene is TRBV16, the J gene TRBJ1-2; D gene ambiguous. Germline values: CDR1 KGHSY, CDR2 FQNENV. Trimming pared 2 bases from V and 2 bases from J, leaving 9 bases between. The CDR3 consists of 14 residues. DNA of the CDR3: TGTGCCAGCAGCCAAGGGAGTAAAAACTATGGCTACACCTTC. Translation gives CASSQGSKNYGYTF.

Relative to its sample, this clone is large. The chain links TRBV11-3 to TRBJ2-1, with 8 bases aligning to TRBD1. J lost 4 bases, V lost 5 bases, and 7 bases had no gene match. The V gene's germline CDR1 is SGHNT and CDR2 YENEEA. CDR3 size: 15 residues. Here the CDR3 reads CASSTGTGIYNEQFF. CDR3 sequence (DNA): TGTGCCAGCAGCACCGGGACAGGAATTTACAATGAGCAGTTCTTC.

This clone is classed as medium-sized (0.01 to 0.1%). The rearrangement joins TRBV11-3 to TRBJ1-1; no clear D gene. This CDR3 region has 15 residues. CDR1 is SGHNT and CDR2 is YENEEA in the germline V gene. Trimming stripped 1 base from V and 12 bases from J, with 21 bases between. CDR3 residues: CASSLGSGLDGGTFF. For the CDR3, the DNA is TGTGCCAGCAGCTTAGGGTCAGGCCTTGACGGTGGAACTTTCTTT.

The chain joins TRBV28 to TRBJ1-5, with D uncertain. CDR3 length: 15 residues. Germline-derived CDR1 and CDR2 are MDHEN and SYDVKM. Trimming shortened V by 6 bases and J by 4 bases, and 16 bases separated the two germline ends. The CDR3 DNA reads TGTGCCAGCAGAGTTGGGGATGCACTAAATCAGCCCCAGCATTTT. It codes for CASRVGDALNQPQHF.